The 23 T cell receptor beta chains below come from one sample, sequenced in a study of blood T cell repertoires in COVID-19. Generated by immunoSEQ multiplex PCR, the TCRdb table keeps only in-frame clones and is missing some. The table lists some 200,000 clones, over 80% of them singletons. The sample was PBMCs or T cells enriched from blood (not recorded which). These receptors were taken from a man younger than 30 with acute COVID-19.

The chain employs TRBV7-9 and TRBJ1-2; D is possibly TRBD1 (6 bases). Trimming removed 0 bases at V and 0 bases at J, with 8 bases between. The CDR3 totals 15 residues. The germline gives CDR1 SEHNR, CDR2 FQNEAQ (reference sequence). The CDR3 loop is CASSLAGQSNYGYTF. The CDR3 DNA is TGTGCCAGCAGCTTAGCCGGACAGTCTAACTATGGCTACACCTTC.

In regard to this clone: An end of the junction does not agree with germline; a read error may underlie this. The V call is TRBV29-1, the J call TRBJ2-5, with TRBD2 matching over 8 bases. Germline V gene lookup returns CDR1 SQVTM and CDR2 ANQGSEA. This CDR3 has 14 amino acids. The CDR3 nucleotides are TGCAGCGTGGAAGGACTAGCTCTCGAAGAGACCCAGTACTTC. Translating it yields CSVEGLALEETQYF.

The CDR3 spells CASSGRDRDQPQHF. The CDR3 DNA reads as TGTGCCAGCTCAGGACGGGACAGGGATCAGCCCCAGCATTTT. The chain couples TRBV18 to TRBJ1-5; the match to TRBD1 covers 9 bases. J lost 5 bases, V lost 5 bases, and 4 bases had no gene match. Germline-derived CDR1 and CDR2 are KGHSH and LQKENI. The CDR3 contains 14 residues. The full variable domain, completed using reference TRBV18 and TRBJ1-5, is NAGVMQNPRHLVRRRGQEARLRCSPMKGHSHVYWYRQLPEEGLKFMVYLQKENIIDESGMPKERFSAEFPKEGPSILRIQQVVRGDSAAYFCASSGRDRDQPQHFGDGTRLSIL.

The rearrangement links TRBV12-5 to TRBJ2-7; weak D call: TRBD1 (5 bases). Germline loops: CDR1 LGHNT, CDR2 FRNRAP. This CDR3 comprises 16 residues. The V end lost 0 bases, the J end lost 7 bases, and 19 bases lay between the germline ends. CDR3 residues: CASGLVIGHPSWEQYF. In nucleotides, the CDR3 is TGTGCTAGTGGTTTGGTAATCGGACATCCCTCGTGGGAGCAGTACTTC.

The CDR3 DNA is TGTGCCAGCAGCTTAGGCAGACACACAGATACGCAGTATTTT. Its translation is CASSLGRHTDTQYF. V and J are TRBV7-2 and TRBJ2-3; D uncertain. Trimming took off 1 base at V and 2 bases at J, with 7 bases between the two ends. Germline lookup yields CDR1 SGHTA and CDR2 FQGNSA. This CDR3 is 14 amino acids long.

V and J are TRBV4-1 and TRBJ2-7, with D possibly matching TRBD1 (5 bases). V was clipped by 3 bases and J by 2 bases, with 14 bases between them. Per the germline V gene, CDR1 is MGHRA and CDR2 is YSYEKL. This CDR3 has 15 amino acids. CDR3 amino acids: CASSQDPQEPYEQYF. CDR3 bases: TGCGCCAGCAGCCAGGACCCACAGGAACCCTACGAGCAGTACTTC.

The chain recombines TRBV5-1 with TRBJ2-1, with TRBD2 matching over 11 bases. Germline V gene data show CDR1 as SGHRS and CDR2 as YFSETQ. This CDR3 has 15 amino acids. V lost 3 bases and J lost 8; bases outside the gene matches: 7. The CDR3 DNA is TGCGCCAGCAGCTATACTAGCGGGAGAACCCATGAGCAGTTCTTC. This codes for CASSYTSGRTHEQFF.

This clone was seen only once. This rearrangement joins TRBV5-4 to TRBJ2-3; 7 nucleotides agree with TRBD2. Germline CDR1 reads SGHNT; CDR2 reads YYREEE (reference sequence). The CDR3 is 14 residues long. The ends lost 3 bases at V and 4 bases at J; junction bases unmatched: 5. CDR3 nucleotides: TGTGCCAGCAGCTCCGGACTAGGTGCAGATACGCAGTATTTT. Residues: CASSSGLGADTQYF.

The CDR3: CASSTRTSGSYEQYF. The CDR3 bases are TGTGCCAGCAGCACTCGGACTAGCGGCTCCTACGAGCAGTACTTC. J is TRBJ2-7 and V is TRBV11-3, with 10 bases fitting TRBD2. The CDR3 sequence is 15 residues long. CDR1 and CDR2 from the germline V gene are SGHNT and YENEEA. The ends lost 5 bases at V and 0 bases at J; junction bases unmatched: 4.

The CDR3 DNA follows: TGTGCCAGCAGTCCGACAGGGGTCGAAGCTTTCTTT. Translated, it gives CASSPTGVEAFF. J is TRBJ1-1 and V is TRBV12-3 or TRBV12-4; 8 bases line up with TRBD1. J gave up 8 bases and V 5 bases, and 4 bases lay outside the gene matches. The CDR3 contains 12 residues.

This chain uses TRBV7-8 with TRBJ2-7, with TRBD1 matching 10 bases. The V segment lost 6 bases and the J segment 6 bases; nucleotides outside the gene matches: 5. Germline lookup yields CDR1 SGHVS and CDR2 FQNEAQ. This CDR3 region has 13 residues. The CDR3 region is CASRGTGEFEQYF. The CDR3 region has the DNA TGTGCCAGCAGAGGGACAGGGGAGTTCGAGCAGTACTTC.

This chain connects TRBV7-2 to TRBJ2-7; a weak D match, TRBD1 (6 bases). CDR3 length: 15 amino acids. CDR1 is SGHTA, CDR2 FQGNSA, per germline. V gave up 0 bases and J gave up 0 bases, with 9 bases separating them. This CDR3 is CASSLAGASSYEQYF. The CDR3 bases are TGTGCCAGCAGCTTAGCGGGGGCGAGCTCCTACGAGCAGTACTTC.

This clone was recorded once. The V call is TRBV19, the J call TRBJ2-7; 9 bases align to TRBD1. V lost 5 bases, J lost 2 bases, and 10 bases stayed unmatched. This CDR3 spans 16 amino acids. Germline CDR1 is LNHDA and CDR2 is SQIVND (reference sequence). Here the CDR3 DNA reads TGTGCCAGTAGTCAGGTACAGGGGGCACTAGCCTACGAGCAGTACTTC. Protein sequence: CASSQVQGALAYEQYF.

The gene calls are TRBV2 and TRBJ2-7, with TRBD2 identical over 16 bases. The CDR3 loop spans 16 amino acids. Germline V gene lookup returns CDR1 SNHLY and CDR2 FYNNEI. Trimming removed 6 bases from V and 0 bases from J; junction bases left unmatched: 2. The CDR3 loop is CASRGTSGRDSYEQYF. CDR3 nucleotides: TGTGCCAGCAGGGGGACTAGCGGGAGGGACTCCTACGAGCAGTACTTC.

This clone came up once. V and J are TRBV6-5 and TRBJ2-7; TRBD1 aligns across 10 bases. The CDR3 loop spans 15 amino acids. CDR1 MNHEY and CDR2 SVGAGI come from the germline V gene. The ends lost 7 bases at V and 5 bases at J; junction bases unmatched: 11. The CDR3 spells CASNLPGTGVNEQYF. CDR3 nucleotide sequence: TGTGCCAGCAATCTACCCGGGACAGGGGTCAACGAGCAGTACTTC.

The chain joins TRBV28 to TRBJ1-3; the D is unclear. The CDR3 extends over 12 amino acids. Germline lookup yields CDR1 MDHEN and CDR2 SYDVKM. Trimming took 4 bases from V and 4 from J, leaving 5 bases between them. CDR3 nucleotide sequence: TGTGCCAGCAGTTCTTTAGGAAACACCATATATTTT. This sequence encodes CASSSLGNTIYF.

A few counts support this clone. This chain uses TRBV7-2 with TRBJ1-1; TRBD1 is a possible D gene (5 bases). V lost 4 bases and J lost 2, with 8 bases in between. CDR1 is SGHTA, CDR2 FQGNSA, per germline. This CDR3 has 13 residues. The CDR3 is CASSSRVNTEAFF. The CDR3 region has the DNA TGTGCCAGCAGCTCCAGGGTAAACACTGAAGCTTTCTTT.

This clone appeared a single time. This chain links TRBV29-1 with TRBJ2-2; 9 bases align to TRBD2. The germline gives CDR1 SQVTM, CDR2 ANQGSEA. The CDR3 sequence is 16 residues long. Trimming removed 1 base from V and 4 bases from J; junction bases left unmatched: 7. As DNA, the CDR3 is TGCAGCGTTGAAGTGGGCGGGAGGGCGCTCACCGGGGAGCTGTTTTTT. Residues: CSVEVGGRALTGELFF.

The CDR3 loop reads CASSEVMFNNEQFF. The CDR3 DNA reads as TGTGCCAGCAGTGAAGTAATGTTTAACAATGAGCAGTTCTTC. The chain has TRBV2 and TRBJ2-1; no firm D call. The CDR3 covers 14 residues. The ends were cut back, 1 base at V and 5 bases at J, with 9 bases in the middle. Per germline, CDR1 SNHLY and CDR2 FYNNEI.

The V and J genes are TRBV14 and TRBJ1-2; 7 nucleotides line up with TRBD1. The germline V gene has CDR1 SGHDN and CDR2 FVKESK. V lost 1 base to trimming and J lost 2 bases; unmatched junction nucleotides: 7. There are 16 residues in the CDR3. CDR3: CASSQGPGQINYGYTF. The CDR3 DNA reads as TGTGCCAGCAGCCAAGGACCGGGACAGATCAACTATGGCTACACCTTC.

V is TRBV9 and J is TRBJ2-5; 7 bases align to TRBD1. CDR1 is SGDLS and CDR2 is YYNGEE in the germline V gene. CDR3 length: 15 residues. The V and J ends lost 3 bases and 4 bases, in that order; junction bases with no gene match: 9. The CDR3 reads CASSADRLIGETQYF. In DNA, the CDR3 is TGTGCCAGCAGCGCGGACAGGTTGATAGGAGAGACCCAGTACTTC.

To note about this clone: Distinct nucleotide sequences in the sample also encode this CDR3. The CDR3 spells CASGLSGNTEAFF. Written as DNA, the CDR3 is TGTGCTAGTGGTTTGTCAGGGAACACTGAAGCTTTCTTT. The chain is built from TRBV12-5 and TRBJ1-1; D gene unclear. Germline V CDR1 and CDR2: LGHNT, FRNRAP. The CDR3 runs to 13 residues. V shed 2 bases and J shed 1 base, with 5 bases lying between them.

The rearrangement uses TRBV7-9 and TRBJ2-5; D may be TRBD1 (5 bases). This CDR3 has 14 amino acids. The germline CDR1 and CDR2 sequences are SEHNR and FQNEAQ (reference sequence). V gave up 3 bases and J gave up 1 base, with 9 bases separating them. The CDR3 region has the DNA TGTGCCAGCAGCTTCCGACAGATCCAAGAGACCCAGTACTTC. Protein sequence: CASSFRQIQETQYF. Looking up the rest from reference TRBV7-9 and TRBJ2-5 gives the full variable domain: DTGVSQNPRHKITKRGQNVTFRCDPISEHNRLYWYRQTLGQGPEFLTYFQNEAQLEKSRLLSDRFSAERPKGSFSTLEIQRTEQGDSAMYLCASSFRQIQETQYFGPGTRLLVL.